What follows are 27 T cell receptor beta chains derived from one specimen sequenced in a study of CD8 T cells in ankylosing spondylitis (dated by TCRdb to 2015 to 2018). Overall study results and their limits: A TCR beta motif of 8 or 9 highly homologous amino acid variants appeared characteristic of blood from ankylosing spondylitis patients.

Libraries were made using 5' RACE. The data were produced on an Illumina HiSeq 2500. The raw public data were reprocessed by TCRdb itself: fastp quality trimming at Q25, MiXCR clonotype calling, in-frame beta chains only. All rows with the same CDR3 protein become a single entry with the most common DNA and genes. In all, the sample holds tens of thousands of distinct CDR3 sequences, and about 9% of those were seen once. Together, the top ten hold roughly 29% of the sample. These receptors' targets are unknown. Sequencing was performed on blood, either unsorted or a sorted T cell fraction (not recorded which). The receptors stem from a male donor with ankylosing spondylitis.

The rearrangement links TRBV7-9 to TRBJ2-1; 8 bases line up with TRBD2. CDR1 and CDR2 from the germline V gene are SEHNR and FQNEAQ (reference sequence). CDR3 length equals 17 residues. V lost 5 bases, J lost 0 bases, and 9 bases stayed unmatched. Written as DNA, the CDR3 is TGTGCCAGCAGCCGAGGACTAGCCGGGGGCTCCTACAATGAGCAGTTCTTC. Translated: CASSRGLAGGSYNEQFF.

The rearrangement uses TRBV10-2 and TRBJ1-2; D unresolved. V lost 0 bases and J 2 bases, leaving 7 bases between the germline ends. Germline loops: CDR1 WSHSY, CDR2 SAAADI. This CDR3 comprises 14 residues. This CDR3 reads CASSESVSNYGYTF. As DNA, the CDR3 is TGCGCCAGCAGTGAGTCAGTCTCGAACTATGGCTACACCTTC.

This clonotype was seen only a few times. The chain joins TRBV20-1 to TRBJ2-7; 12 bases are a match to TRBD2. V dropped 7 bases and J dropped 6; count of bases not matched to a gene: 22. Germline loops: CDR1 DFQATT, CDR2 SNEGSKA (reference sequence). The CDR3 totals 18 residues. CDR3 bases: TGCAGTGTGGGGGCGGGAGCAACTAGCGGGAGGCCCGGGGGCGAGCAGTACTTC. Protein: CSVGAGATSGRPGGEQYF.

The table lists this clonotype with a few counts. The chain is built from TRBV2 and TRBJ2-6; no reliable D call. V was pared by 3 bases and J by 0 bases, with 9 bases between. This CDR3 region has 16 residues. Germline V CDR1 and CDR2: SNHLY, FYNNEI. The chain's CDR3 is CASSDFGLSGANVLTF. For the CDR3, the DNA is TGTGCCAGCAGTGATTTCGGCCTCTCTGGGGCCAACGTCCTGACTTTC.

This clonotype was counted many times. The genes are TRBV12-3 or TRBV12-4 and TRBJ2-1; 11 nucleotides agree with TRBD2. V trimming: 8 bases; J trimming: 2 bases; junction bases outside the gene matches: 8. The CDR3 sequence is 16 residues long. The CDR3 region is CASSDPSGRTYNEQFF. The CDR3 DNA follows: TGTGCCAGCTCCGACCCTAGCGGGAGGACCTACAATGAGCAGTTCTTC.

This clonotype has ten or more counts. The chain recombines TRBV29-1 with TRBJ1-2; 8 bases match TRBD1. The germline V gene encodes CDR1 SQVTM and CDR2 ANQGSEA. The CDR3 totals 14 residues. With 0 bases clipped from V and 3 bases from J, the junction kept 3 bases outside the gene matches. The DNA for the CDR3 is TGCAGCGTTGAAGACACAGGGGGGCACTATGGCTACACCTTC. This gives the protein CSVEDTGGHYGYTF. Full variable domain (missing parts from reference TRBV29-1 and TRBJ1-2): SAVISQKPSRDICQRGTSLTIQCQVDSQVTMMFWYRQQPGQSLTLIATANQGSEATYESGFVIDKFPISRPNLTFSTLTVSNMSPEDSSIYLCSVEDTGGHYGYTFGSGTRLTVV.

This clonotype was detected many times. The V gene is TRBV11-2, the J gene TRBJ2-2, with 12 bases identical to TRBD2. The CDR3 runs 15 residues. After removal of 2 bases from V and 6 bases from J, the junction contained 1 base not matched to a gene. CDR1 is SGHAT, CDR2 FQNNGV, per germline. The CDR3 is CASSLLAGGAGELFF. CDR3 nucleotide sequence: TGTGCCAGCAGCTTACTAGCGGGAGGGGCCGGGGAGCTGTTTTTT.

This clonotype has more than one count but fewer than ten. This sequence joins TRBV12-3 or TRBV12-4 and TRBJ1-6; 7 nucleotides align to TRBD1. J lost 8 bases, V lost 5 bases, and 9 bases had no gene match. The CDR3 totals 15 residues. The CDR3 bases are TGTGCCAGCAGTCCGGGGACAGCGGTTGATTCACCCCTCCACTTT. Residues: CASSPGTAVDSPLHF.

The rearrangement joins TRBV11-2 to TRBJ2-2; 7 bases are a match to TRBD2. Germline assignment: CDR1 SGHAT and CDR2 FQNNGV. Losses at the gene ends were 1 base for V and 6 bases for J; bases not matched to a gene: 14. The CDR3 spans 18 residues. This CDR3 reads CASSLVRGGGRVAGELFF. CDR3 bases: TGTGCCAGCAGCTTAGTCCGTGGGGGTGGGAGGGTCGCCGGGGAGCTGTTTTTT.

This clonotype was observed a few times. The chain has TRBV15 and TRBJ2-1; 9 bases agree with TRBD1. This CDR3 is built from 17 residues. Germline V gene data show CDR1 as LNHNV and CDR2 as YYDKDF (reference sequence). V gave up 3 bases and J gave up 6 bases; unmatched junction bases: 12. In DNA form, the CDR3 reads TGTGCCACCAGCAGTCTTGGGACAGGGTTTATGGGCAATGAGCAGTTCTTC. Translated, it gives CATSSLGTGFMGNEQFF.

This clonotype was detected ten times or more. V gene TRBV2 combines with J gene TRBJ2-1, with 12 bases that match TRBD2. Germline CDR1 is SNHLY and CDR2 is FYNNEI. CDR3 size: 15 residues. V trimming: 7 bases; J trimming: 9 bases; junction bases outside the gene matches: 10. The CDR3 DNA sequence: TGTGCCAGCACTAAACTAGCGGGAGGCCCACCTGAGCAGTTCTTC. Protein: CASTKLAGGPPEQFF.

The J gene is TRBJ1-2, the V gene TRBV20-1; a weak D match, TRBD1 (5 bases). CDR1 and CDR2 (germline): DFQATT, SNEGSKA (reference sequence). The CDR3 is made up of 13 amino acids. The ends were cut back, 0 bases at V and 5 bases at J, with 10 bases in the middle. CDR3 DNA: TGCAGTGCTAGAGACAGGGTGGGGTATGGCTACACCTTC. Translating it yields CSARDRVGYGYTF.

This clonotype was counted only a few times. The chain is built from TRBV2 and TRBJ2-1; 7 bases are a match to TRBD2. With V trimmed by 1 base and J by 9 bases, 9 bases remained unmatched. Germline V gene sequence: CDR1 SNHLY, CDR2 FYNNEI. The CDR3 covers 15 residues. The CDR3 is CASSEGGSGWGEQFF. The CDR3 nucleotides read TGTGCCAGCAGTGAAGGCGGGAGTGGCTGGGGTGAGCAGTTCTTC. The variable domain in full, with the rest retrieved from reference TRBV2 and TRBJ2-1, is EPEVTQTPSHQVTQMGQEVILRCVPISNHLYFYWYRQILGQKVEFLVSFYNNEISEKSEIFDDQFSVERPDGSNFTLKIRSTKLEDSAMYFCASSEGGSGWGEQFFGPGTRLTVL.

This clonotype was seen many times. The chain uses TRBV12-3 or TRBV12-4 and TRBJ1-5; no clear D gene. This CDR3 has 15 residues. Between the trimmed V and J ends, which lost 5 bases and 0 bases, there was a span of 11 bases. The CDR3 DNA sequence: TGTGCCAGCAGTCCCCGACATGTTAGCAATCAGCCCCAGCATTTT. This gives the protein CASSPRHVSNQPQHF.

This clonotype has a count of ten or more. The CDR3 nucleotides are TGTGCCAGCGAGCTAGCAAATACCTACGAGCAGTACTTC. Its protein product is CASELANTYEQYF. The chain combines TRBV12-3 or TRBV12-4 with TRBJ2-7; maybe TRBD2 (5 bases). V gave up 8 bases and J gave up 2 bases, with 13 bases separating them. CDR3 size: 13 residues.

This clonotype was picked up a small number of times. This chain uses TRBV4-1 with TRBJ2-3, with D unclear. This CDR3 contains 14 residues. Germline CDR1 and CDR2: MGHRA and YSYEKL. Trimming pared 2 bases from V and 0 bases from J, leaving 6 bases between. The CDR3 bases are TGCGCCAGCAGCCAAATGGAGAGCACAGATACGCAGTATTTT. Translating gives CASSQMESTDTQYF.

This clonotype came up many times. V gene TRBV10-3 combines with J gene TRBJ1-2; tentatively, D is TRBD1 (5 bases). This CDR3 comprises 12 residues. From germline, CDR1 is ENHRY and CDR2 SYGVKD. Trimming left V 2 bases short and J 4 bases short, with 5 bases between. This CDR3 reads CAISEDSYGYTF. The CDR3 DNA follows: TGTGCCATCAGTGAGGACAGCTATGGCTACACCTTC.

This chain uses TRBV5-5 with TRBJ2-6, with D perhaps TRBD2 (5 bases). This CDR3 region has 16 residues. Germline-derived CDR1 and CDR2 are SGHKS and YYEKEE (reference sequence). The V end was cut by 1 base, the J end by 1 base, with 9 bases between. The CDR3 region has the DNA TGTGCCAGCAGCTTGTTCGGGGTGTCTGGGGCCAACGTCCTGACTTTC. It codes for CASSLFGVSGANVLTF.

This clonotype was seen repeatedly, ten times or more. The gene calls are TRBV7-8 and TRBJ2-2; D not resolved. Germline-derived CDR1 and CDR2 are SGHVS and FQNEAQ. The V end was cut by 5 bases, the J end by 8 bases, with 15 bases between. The CDR3 consists of 14 residues. In DNA form, the CDR3 reads TGTGCCAGCAGCCCCCCCCAGCCCGCGGGGGAGCTGTTTTTT. Protein product: CASSPPQPAGELFF.

This clonotype was observed a few times. The chain recombines TRBV14 with TRBJ2-1; 7 nucleotides line up with TRBD2. The V gene end was trimmed by 3 bases and the J gene end by 9 bases; junction bases not matched to a gene: 5. Per the germline V gene, CDR1 is SGHDN and CDR2 is FVKESK. The CDR3 consists of 13 residues. The CDR3 DNA reads as TGTGCCAGCAGCCAGGGGAGGGGTTTTGAGCAGTTCTTC. It codes for CASSQGRGFEQFF.

The rearrangement uses TRBV12-3 or TRBV12-4 and TRBJ2-7; either TRBD1 or TRBD2 may fit D (7 bases each). V was cut by 5 bases and J by 5 bases, with 19 bases left in between. The CDR3 covers 15 residues. The CDR3 bases are TGTGCCAGCAGTCAAACAGGGGAGGGCCGCCACGAGCAGTACTTC. Translating gives CASSQTGEGRHEQYF.

This clonotype was picked up many times. V and J are TRBV3-1 and TRBJ2-5; TRBD1 matches at 8 bases. The trim removed 4 bases at V and 4 bases at J, leaving 8 bases unmatched. Germline CDR1 is LGHDT and CDR2 is YNNKEL (reference sequence). The CDR3 loop spans 15 amino acids. The CDR3 nucleotides are TGTGCCAGCAGCCCTACGTTCGACAGGGGAGAGACCCAGTACTTC. This codes for CASSPTFDRGETQYF.

This clonotype showed up many times. The chain is built from TRBV5-1 and TRBJ2-1; tentative D call: TRBD2 (5 bases). The CDR3 has 17 amino acids. Trimming shortened V by 1 base and J by 0 bases, and 14 bases separated the two germline ends. The germline V gene encodes CDR1 SGHRS and CDR2 YFSETQ. The CDR3 DNA sequence: TGCGCCAGCAGCTTGAGGCTAGCACCATCCTCCTACAATGAGCAGTTCTTC. It specifies CASSLRLAPSSYNEQFF.

The V and J genes are TRBV7-9 and TRBJ2-1; a weak D match, TRBD1 (6 bases). CDR3 length: 13 amino acids. Per germline, CDR1 SEHNR and CDR2 FQNEAQ (reference sequence). Deletions cut 8 bases from V and 8 bases from J, with 16 bases between. The CDR3 DNA reads TGTGCCAGCGGCGGACAGTTTAAGGATGAGCAGTTCTTC. Encoded protein: CASGGQFKDEQFF.

This clonotype came up a few times. The germline gene is not matched at one end of the junction; a read error may be the cause. This chain joins TRBV15 and TRBJ2-7; perhaps TRBD2 as D (5 bases). In germline, CDR1 is LNHNV, CDR2 YYDKDF (reference sequence). The CDR3 spans 17 residues. CDR3 amino acids: CATSREVGVAYSHEQYF. The CDR3 DNA follows: TGTGCCACCAGCAGAGAGGTGGGAGTAGCGTACTCCCACGAGCAGTACTTC. The variable domain in full, with the rest retrieved from reference TRBV15 and TRBJ2-7, is DAMVIQNPRYQVTQFGKPVTLSCSQTLNHNVMYWYQQKSSQAPKLLFHYYDKDFNNEADTPDNFQSRRPNTSFCFLDIRSPGLGDTAMYLCATSREVGVAYSHEQYFGPGTRLTVT.

This clonotype was seen repeatedly, ten times or more. V is TRBV25-1 and J is TRBJ2-1, with TRBD1 as a possible D gene (5 bases). Germline values: CDR1 MGHDK, CDR2 SYGVNS. Trimming removed 1 base from V and 2 bases from J, with 12 bases in between. The CDR3 consists of 16 residues. The CDR3 is CASSESPQGTYNEQFF. The DNA for the CDR3 is TGTGCCAGCAGTGAATCTCCCCAGGGAACCTACAATGAGCAGTTCTTC.

The V and J genes are TRBV6-1 and TRBJ2-2; D is possibly TRBD1 (5 bases). With 6 bases removed from V and 0 bases from J, the gap between germline ends came to 14 bases. The germline V gene encodes CDR1 MNHNS and CDR2 SASEGT. The CDR3 has 16 amino acids. CDR3 amino acids: CASRIQGNSNTGELFF. CDR3 DNA sequence: TGTGCCAGCAGAATTCAGGGAAACTCGAACACCGGGGAGCTGTTTTTT.